This T cell receptor (beta chain) was captured by sequencing in a study of shared clonotypes between healthy human individuals. Whole-study results and caveats: Rarefaction analysis demonstrated incomplete sorted-subset sequencing notwithstanding large depth.

The method was immunoSEQ multiplex PCR; TCRdb's version includes in-frame clones alone and lacks a portion of them. The profile shows about 2,200,000 clones, about 92% of them singletons. Naive CD8 isolation took CD45RO-negative cells positively selected for CCR7 and excluded terminally differentiated effector memory CD45RA+ cells. As to this clone: Its matching antigen is unknown.

Sequenced material: naive CD8+ T cells from PBMCs. The receptor's source is a man younger than 30 in good health. Some clones in this sample may be carry-over from other donors' samples.

This chain's CDR3 is CASSPGSGRGEKLFF. The CDR3 bases are TGTGCCAGCAGCCCGGGGTCAGGGAGGGGTGAAAAACTGTTTTTT. This chain links TRBV25-1 with TRBJ1-4; TRBD1 might be the D (5 bases). CDR1 is MGHDK, CDR2 SYGVNS, per germline. This CDR3 region has 15 residues. Trimming cost V 6 bases and J 7 bases, with 18 bases left between them.